The following is a TCR beta chain sequence with its context. The record originates from a study of blood T cell repertoires in COVID-19. The data were produced by immunoSEQ multiplex PCR, yet TCRdb's version contains in-frame clones alone and is incomplete. The table lists roughly 300,000 clones, about 85% of them singletons. Trimming left V 2 bases short and J 0 bases short, with 13 bases between. The CDR3 extends over 16 amino acids. Germline V gene sequence: CDR1 MNHEY, CDR2 SVGAGI. Sample: PBMCs or T cells enriched from blood (not recorded which). The rearrangement links TRBV6-5 to TRBJ1-1; D gene ambiguous. The TCR originated in a woman in her twenties or thirties who had recovered from COVID-19. CDR3 in DNA: TGTGCCAGCAGTTACGGGCAGCACGGGGTGAACACTGAAGCTTTCTTT. This encodes CASSYGQHGVNTEAFF.